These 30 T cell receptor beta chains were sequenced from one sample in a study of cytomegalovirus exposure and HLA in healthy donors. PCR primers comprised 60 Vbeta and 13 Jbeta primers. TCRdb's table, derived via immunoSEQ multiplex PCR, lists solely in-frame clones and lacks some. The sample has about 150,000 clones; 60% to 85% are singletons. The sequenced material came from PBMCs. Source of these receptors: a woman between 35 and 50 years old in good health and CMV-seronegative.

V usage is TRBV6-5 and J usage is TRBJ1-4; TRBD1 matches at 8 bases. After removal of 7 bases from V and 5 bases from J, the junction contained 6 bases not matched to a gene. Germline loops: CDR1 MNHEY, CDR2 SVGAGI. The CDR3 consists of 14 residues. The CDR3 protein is CASKLQGVNEKLFF. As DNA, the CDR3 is TGTGCCAGCAAATTACAGGGGGTCAATGAAAAACTGTTTTTT.

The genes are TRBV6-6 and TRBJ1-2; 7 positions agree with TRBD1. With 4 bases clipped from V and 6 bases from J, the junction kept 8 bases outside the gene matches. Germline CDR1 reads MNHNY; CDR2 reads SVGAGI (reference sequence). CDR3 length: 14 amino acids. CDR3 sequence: CASSSRTGSNGYTF. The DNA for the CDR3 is TGTGCCAGCAGTTCTCGGACAGGTAGTAATGGCTACACCTTC.

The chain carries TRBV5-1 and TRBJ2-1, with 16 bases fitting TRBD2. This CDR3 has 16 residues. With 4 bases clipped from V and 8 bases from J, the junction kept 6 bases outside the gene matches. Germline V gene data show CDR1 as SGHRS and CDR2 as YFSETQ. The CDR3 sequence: CASSPGTSGRVDEQFF. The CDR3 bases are TGCGCCAGCAGCCCTGGGACTAGCGGGAGGGTAGATGAGCAGTTCTTC.

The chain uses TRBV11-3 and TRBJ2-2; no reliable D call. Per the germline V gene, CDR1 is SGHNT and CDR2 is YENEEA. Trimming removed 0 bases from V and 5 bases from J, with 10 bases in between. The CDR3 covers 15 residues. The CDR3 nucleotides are TGTGCCAGCAGCTTAGATCAGGCTGTAACCGGGGAGCTGTTTTTT. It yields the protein CASSLDQAVTGELFF. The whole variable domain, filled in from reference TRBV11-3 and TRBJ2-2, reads EAGVVQSPRYKIIEKKQPVAFWCNPISGHNTLYWYLQNLGQGPELLIRYENEEAVDDSQLPKDRFSAERLKGVDSTLKIQPAELGDSAVYLCASSLDQAVTGELFFGEGSRLTVL.

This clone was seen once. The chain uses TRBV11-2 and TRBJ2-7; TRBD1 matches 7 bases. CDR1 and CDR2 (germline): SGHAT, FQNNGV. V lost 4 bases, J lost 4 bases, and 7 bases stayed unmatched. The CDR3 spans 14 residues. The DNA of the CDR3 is TGTGCCAGCAGCTCCGACAGGGCGTTGTACGAGCAGTACTTC. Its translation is CASSSDRALYEQYF.

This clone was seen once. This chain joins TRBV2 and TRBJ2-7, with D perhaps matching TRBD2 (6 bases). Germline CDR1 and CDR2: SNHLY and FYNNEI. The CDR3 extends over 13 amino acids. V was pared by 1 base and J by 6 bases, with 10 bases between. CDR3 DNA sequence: TGTGCCAGCAGTGAAGGACTAGGGGTCGAGCAGTACTTC. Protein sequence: CASSEGLGVEQYF.

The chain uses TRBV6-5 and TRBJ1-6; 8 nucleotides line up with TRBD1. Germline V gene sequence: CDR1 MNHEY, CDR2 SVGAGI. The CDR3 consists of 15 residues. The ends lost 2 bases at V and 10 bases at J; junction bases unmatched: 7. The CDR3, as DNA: TGTGCCAGCAGTTACGGGGGCAGGGGGCAGTCACCCCTCCACTTT. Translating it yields CASSYGGRGQSPLHF.

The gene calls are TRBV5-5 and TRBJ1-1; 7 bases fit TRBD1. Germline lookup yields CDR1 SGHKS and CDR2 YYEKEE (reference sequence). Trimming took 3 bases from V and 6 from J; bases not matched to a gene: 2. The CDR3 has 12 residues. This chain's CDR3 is CASSSQGAEAFF. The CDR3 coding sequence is TGTGCCAGCAGCTCCCAGGGGGCTGAAGCTTTCTTT.

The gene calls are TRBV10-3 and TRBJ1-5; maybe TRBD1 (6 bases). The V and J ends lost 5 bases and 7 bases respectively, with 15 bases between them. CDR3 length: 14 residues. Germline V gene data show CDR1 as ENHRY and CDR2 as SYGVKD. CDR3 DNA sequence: TGTGCCATCAGTTCAAGGGAGGGGGGGCAGCCCCAGCATTTT. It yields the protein CAISSREGGQPQHF.

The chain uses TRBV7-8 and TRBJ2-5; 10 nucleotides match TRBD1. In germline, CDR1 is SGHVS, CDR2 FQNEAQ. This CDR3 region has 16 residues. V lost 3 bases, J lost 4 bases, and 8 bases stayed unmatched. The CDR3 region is CASSFNPRDRGETQYF. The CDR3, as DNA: TGTGCCAGCAGCTTTAACCCCCGGGACAGGGGAGAGACCCAGTACTTC.

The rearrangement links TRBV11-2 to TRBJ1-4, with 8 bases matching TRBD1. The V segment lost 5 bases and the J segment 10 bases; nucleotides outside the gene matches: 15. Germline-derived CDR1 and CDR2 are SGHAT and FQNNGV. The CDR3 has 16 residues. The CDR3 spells CASSPGGRYEGGKLFF. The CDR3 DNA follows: TGTGCCAGCAGCCCAGGGGGCCGATACGAAGGTGGAAAACTGTTTTTT.

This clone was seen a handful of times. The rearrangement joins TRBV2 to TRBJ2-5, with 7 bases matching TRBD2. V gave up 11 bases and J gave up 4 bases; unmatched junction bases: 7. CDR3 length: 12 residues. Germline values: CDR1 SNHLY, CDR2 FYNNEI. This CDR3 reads CAGWSGGETQYF. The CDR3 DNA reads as TGTGCCGGTTGGTCGGGGGGAGAGACCCAGTACTTC.

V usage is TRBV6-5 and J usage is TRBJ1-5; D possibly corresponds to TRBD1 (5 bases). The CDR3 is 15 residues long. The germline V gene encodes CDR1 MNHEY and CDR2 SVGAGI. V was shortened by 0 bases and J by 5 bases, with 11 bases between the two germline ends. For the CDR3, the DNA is TGTGCCAGCAGTTACTCGGGGGGAGAGGATCAGCCCCAGCATTTT. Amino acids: CASSYSGGEDQPQHF.

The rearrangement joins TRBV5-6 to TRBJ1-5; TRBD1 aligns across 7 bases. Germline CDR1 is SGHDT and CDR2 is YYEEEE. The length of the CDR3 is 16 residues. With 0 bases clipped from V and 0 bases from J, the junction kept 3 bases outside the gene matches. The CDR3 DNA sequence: TGTGCCAGCAGCTTGGACAGGGGAAATAGCAATCAGCCCCAGCATTTT. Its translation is CASSLDRGNSNQPQHF.

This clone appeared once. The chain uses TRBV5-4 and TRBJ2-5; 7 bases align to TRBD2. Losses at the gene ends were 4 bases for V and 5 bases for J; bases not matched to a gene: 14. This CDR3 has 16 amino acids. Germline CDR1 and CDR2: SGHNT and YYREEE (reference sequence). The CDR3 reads CASSPRMGGVGETQYF. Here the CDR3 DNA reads TGTGCCAGCAGCCCGCGTATGGGGGGGGTGGGGGAGACCCAGTACTTC.

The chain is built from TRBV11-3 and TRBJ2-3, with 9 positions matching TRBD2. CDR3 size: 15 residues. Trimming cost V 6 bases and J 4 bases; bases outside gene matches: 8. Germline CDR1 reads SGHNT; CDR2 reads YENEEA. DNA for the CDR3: TGTGCCAGCAGGCCTAGCGGGATGAGGGCAGATACGCAGTATTTT. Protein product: CASRPSGMRADTQYF. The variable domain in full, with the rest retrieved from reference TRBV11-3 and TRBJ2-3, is EAGVVQSPRYKIIEKKQPVAFWCNPISGHNTLYWYLQNLGQGPELLIRYENEEAVDDSQLPKDRFSAERLKGVDSTLKIQPAELGDSAVYLCASRPSGMRADTQYFGPGTRLTVL.

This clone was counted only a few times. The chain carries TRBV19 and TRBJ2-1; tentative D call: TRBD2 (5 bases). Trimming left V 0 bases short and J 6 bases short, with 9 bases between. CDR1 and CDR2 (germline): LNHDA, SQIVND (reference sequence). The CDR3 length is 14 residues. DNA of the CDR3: TGTGCCAGTAGTATAGACCCTAGCCTCAATGAGCAGTTCTTC. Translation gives CASSIDPSLNEQFF.

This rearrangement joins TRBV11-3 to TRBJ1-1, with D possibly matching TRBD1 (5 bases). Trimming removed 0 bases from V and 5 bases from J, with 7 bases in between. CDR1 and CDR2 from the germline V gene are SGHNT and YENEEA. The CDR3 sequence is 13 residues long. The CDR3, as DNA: TGTGCCAGCAGCTTAGAGGGGGGAACTGAAGCTTTCTTT. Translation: CASSLEGGTEAFF.

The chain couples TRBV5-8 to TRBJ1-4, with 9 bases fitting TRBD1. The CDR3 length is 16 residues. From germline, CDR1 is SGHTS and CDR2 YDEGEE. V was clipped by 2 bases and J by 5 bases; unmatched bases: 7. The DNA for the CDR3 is TGTGCCAGCAGCTTTTGGGACAGGGTTGTAAATGAAAAACTGTTTTTT. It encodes CASSFWDRVVNEKLFF.

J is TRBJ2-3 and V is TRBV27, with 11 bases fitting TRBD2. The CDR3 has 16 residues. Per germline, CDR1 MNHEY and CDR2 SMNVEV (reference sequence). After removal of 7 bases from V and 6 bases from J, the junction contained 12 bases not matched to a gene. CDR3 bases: TGTGCCAGCACCCAACTTGGACTAGCGGGCTCGGATACGCAGTATTTT. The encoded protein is CASTQLGLAGSDTQYF.

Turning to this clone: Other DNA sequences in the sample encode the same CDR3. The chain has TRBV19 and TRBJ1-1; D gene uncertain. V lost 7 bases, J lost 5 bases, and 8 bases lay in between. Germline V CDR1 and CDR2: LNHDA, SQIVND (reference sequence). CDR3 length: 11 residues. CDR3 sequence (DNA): TGTGCCAGTAAATTTTCGACTGAAGCTTTCTTT. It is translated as CASKFSTEAFF.

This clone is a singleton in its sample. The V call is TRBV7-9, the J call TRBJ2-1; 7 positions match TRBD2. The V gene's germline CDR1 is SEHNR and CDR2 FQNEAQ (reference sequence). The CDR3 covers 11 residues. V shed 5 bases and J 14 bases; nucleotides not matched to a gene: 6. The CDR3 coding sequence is TGTGCCAGCAGCCGGGGGGTCTGGGAGTTCTTC. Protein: CASSRGVWEFF.

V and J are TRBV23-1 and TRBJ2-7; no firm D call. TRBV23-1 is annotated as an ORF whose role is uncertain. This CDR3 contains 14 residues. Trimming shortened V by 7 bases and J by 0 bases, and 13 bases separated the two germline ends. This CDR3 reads CASTPRWISYEQYF. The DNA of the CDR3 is TGCGCCAGCACCCCTAGGTGGATCTCCTACGAGCAGTACTTC.

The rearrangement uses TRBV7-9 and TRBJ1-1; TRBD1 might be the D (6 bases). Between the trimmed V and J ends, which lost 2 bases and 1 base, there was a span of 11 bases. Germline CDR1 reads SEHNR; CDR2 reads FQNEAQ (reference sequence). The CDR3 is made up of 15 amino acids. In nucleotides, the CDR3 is TGTGCCAGCAGCTTAATCAGGGGAAAGAACACTGAAGCTTTCTTT. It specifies CASSLIRGKNTEAFF. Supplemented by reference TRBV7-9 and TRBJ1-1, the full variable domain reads DTGVSQNPRHKITKRGQNVTFRCDPISEHNRLYWYRQTLGQGPEFLTYFQNEAQLEKSRLLSDRFSAERPKGSFSTLEIQRTEQGDSAMYLCASSLIRGKNTEAFFGQGTRLTVV.

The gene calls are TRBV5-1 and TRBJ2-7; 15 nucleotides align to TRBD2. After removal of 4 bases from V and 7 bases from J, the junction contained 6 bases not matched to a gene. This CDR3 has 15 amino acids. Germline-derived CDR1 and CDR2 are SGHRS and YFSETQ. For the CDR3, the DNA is TGCGCCAGCAGCGGGACTAGCGGGAGGACTTCGGAGCAGTACTTC. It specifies CASSGTSGRTSEQYF.

The CDR3 protein is CASSVEGAPYEQYF. The CDR3 nucleotides read TGTGCCAGCAGCGTCGAGGGAGCCCCCTACGAGCAGTACTTC. The chain employs TRBV9 and TRBJ2-7, with D perhaps TRBD2 (5 bases). Trimming stripped 2 bases from V and 2 bases from J, with 11 bases between. CDR1 and CDR2 (germline): SGDLS, YYNGEE. The CDR3 contains 14 residues.

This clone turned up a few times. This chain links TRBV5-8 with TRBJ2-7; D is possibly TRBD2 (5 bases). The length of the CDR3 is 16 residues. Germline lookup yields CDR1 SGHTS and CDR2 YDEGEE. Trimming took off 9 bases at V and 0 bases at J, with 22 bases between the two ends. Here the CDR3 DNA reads TGTGCCACCGGGCAGCGGTTGGGCCAGGACTCCTACGAGCAGTACTTC. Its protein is CATGQRLGQDSYEQYF. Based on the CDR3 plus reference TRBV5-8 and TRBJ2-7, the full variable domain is EAGVTQSPTHLIKTRGQQATLRCSPISGHTSVYWYQQALGLGLQFLLWYDEGEERNRGNFPPRFSGRQFPNYSSELNVNALELEDSALYLCATGQRLGQDSYEQYFGPGTRLTVT.

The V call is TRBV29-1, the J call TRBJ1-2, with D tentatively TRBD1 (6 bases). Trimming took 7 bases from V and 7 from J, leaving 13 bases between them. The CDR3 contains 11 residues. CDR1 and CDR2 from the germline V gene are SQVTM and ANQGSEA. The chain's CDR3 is CSAGGGPGYTF. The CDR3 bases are TGCAGCGCCGGGGGGGGGCCTGGCTACACCTTC.

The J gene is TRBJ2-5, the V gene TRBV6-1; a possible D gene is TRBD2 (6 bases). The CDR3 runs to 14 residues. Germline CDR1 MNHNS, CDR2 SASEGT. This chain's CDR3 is CAVMRGLYQETQYF. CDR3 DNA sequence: TGTGCAGTGATGCGGGGCCTGTACCAAGAGACCCAGTACTTC.

The CDR3 spells CASSFQGANTEAFF. The CDR3 DNA reads TGCGCCAGCAGCTTCCAGGGGGCCAATACTGAAGCTTTCTTT. The genes are TRBV5-1 and TRBJ1-1; TRBD1 agrees at 8 bases. The ends lost 2 bases at V and 5 bases at J; junction bases unmatched: 5. The germline V gene encodes CDR1 SGHRS and CDR2 YFSETQ. The CDR3 spans 14 residues.